Each of the 16 T cell receptor beta chains below was sequenced from the same sample in a study of technical replicates of blood from a few donors. The data were produced by immunoSEQ multiplex PCR, yet TCRdb's version contains in-frame clones alone and is incomplete. The sample holds over 75,000 clones; approximately 97% are singletons and the top ten take more than 0.15%. Sequenced input: T cells isolated from PBMCs. The receptors shown here come from a human donor in good health.

The CDR3 bases are TGTGCCAGCAACACAGGGTTCGGTCAGCCCCAGCATTTT. This gives the protein CASNTGFGQPQHF. V is TRBV6-1 and J is TRBJ1-5; D possibly corresponds to TRBD1 (6 bases). Trimming took 7 bases from V and 6 from J, leaving 13 bases between them. The CDR3 contains 13 residues. The V gene's germline CDR1 is MNHNS and CDR2 SASEGT.

The chain employs TRBV5-1 and TRBJ2-3, with unresolved D. Per germline, CDR1 SGHRS and CDR2 YFSETQ. Deletions cut 0 bases from V and 4 bases from J, with 6 bases between. The CDR3 sequence is 13 residues long. This CDR3 reads CASSLESSDTQYF. The DNA for the CDR3 is TGCGCCAGCAGCTTGGAATCCTCAGATACGCAGTATTTT.

The J gene is TRBJ2-1, the V gene TRBV20-1; possibly TRBD1 for D (5 bases). V shed 1 base and J shed 9 bases, with 7 bases lying between them. CDR3 length: 11 amino acids. Germline V lookup: CDR1 DFQATT, CDR2 SNEGSKA (reference sequence). The CDR3 here is CSARGQTEQFF. The DNA for the CDR3 is TGCAGTGCTAGAGGACAGACTGAGCAGTTCTTC.

The chain employs TRBV6-5 and TRBJ1-1; tentative D call: TRBD1 (6 bases). The CDR3 contains 15 residues. V was clipped by 0 bases and J by 2 bases, with 10 bases between them. The germline gives CDR1 MNHEY, CDR2 SVGAGI. The DNA for the CDR3 is TGTGCCAGCAGTTACTCCGGACAGCCCAACACTGAAGCTTTCTTT. Translated, it gives CASSYSGQPNTEAFF.

V is TRBV6-5 and J is TRBJ2-7; the D gene is possibly TRBD1 (6 bases). The germline gives CDR1 MNHEY, CDR2 SVGAGI. The CDR3 runs to 13 residues. Trimming removed 5 bases at V and 0 bases at J, with 8 bases between. The CDR3, as DNA: TGTGCCAGCAGTCACAGGGACTCCTACGAGCAGTACTTC. This encodes CASSHRDSYEQYF.

The chain is built from TRBV21-1 and TRBJ1-5. TRBV21-1 corresponds to a pseudogene. The CDR3 length is 16 residues. DNA of the CDR3: TGTGCCAGCAGCAACCCCGGGGATTATAGCAATCAGCCCCAGCATTTT. This sequence encodes CASSNPGDYSNQPQHF.

The rearrangement uses TRBV27 and TRBJ1-4, with no clear D. Trimming took off 0 bases at V and 5 bases at J, with 16 bases between the two ends. CDR3 length: 17 amino acids. Germline values: CDR1 MNHEY, CDR2 SMNVEV (reference sequence). CDR3 sequence (DNA): TGTGCCAGCAGTTTATCGGGCAGGCCCACCAACAATGAAAAACTGTTTTTT. Translating it yields CASSLSGRPTNNEKLFF.

This clone was detected once. V is TRBV6-5 and J is TRBJ2-1; D ambiguous. CDR3 length equals 12 residues. Germline V gives CDR1 MNHEY, CDR2 SVGAGI. V lost 7 bases, J lost 2 bases, and 6 bases lay in between. The CDR3 DNA reads as TGTGCCAGCACAACTACCTACAATGAGCAGTTCTTC. It specifies CASTTTYNEQFF.

The chain employs TRBV25-1 and TRBJ2-1; TRBD2 matches 7 bases. The CDR3 runs 17 residues. Germline loops: CDR1 MGHDK, CDR2 SYGVNS. V was pared by 2 bases and J by 2 bases, with 9 bases of the junction left unmatched. CDR3 loop: CASSEVRAGHTYNEQFF. The CDR3 coding sequence is TGTGCCAGCAGTGAAGTAAGAGCGGGGCACACCTACAATGAGCAGTTCTTC.

In its sample, this clone was seen once. This chain joins TRBV4-1 and TRBJ2-3; 11 bases are shared with TRBD2. V lost 4 bases, J lost 6 bases, and 9 bases stayed unmatched. This CDR3 is 16 amino acids long. CDR1 is MGHRA, CDR2 YSYEKL, per germline. Written as DNA, the CDR3 is TGCGCCAGCAGCCTACCTCAGCTAGCGGGGGGTGATACGCAGTATTTT. This encodes CASSLPQLAGGDTQYF.

V and J are TRBV11-2 and TRBJ2-1; 11 bases match TRBD2. CDR3 size: 15 residues. Germline trimming cut 1 base from V and 8 bases from J; bases unmatched to any gene: 4. Germline V gene data show CDR1 as SGHAT and CDR2 as FQNNGV. The CDR3 DNA is TGTGCCAGCAGCTTAGGACTAGCGGGATGGGATGAGCAGTTCTTC. Protein product: CASSLGLAGWDEQFF.

This chain links TRBV7-9 with TRBJ1-2, with D unresolved. V was shortened by 1 base and J by 4 bases, with 7 bases between the two germline ends. This CDR3 has 13 residues. CDR1 and CDR2 from the germline V gene are SEHNR and FQNEAQ (reference sequence). This chain's CDR3 is CASSLEQLYGYTF. In DNA, the CDR3 is TGTGCCAGCAGCTTAGAACAGCTCTATGGCTACACCTTC.

The chain has TRBV2 and TRBJ1-1; possible D gene TRBD1, 5 bases. The CDR3 has 14 residues. Germline assignment: CDR1 SNHLY and CDR2 FYNNEI. V lost 4 bases and J 6 bases, leaving 15 bases between the germline ends. This CDR3 reads CASSVVGVVPEAFF. The CDR3 DNA follows: TGTGCCAGCAGTGTGGTAGGGGTTGTACCTGAAGCTTTCTTT.

The V call is TRBV9, the J call TRBJ2-1; 9 nucleotides line up with TRBD2. Germline CDR1 and CDR2: SGDLS and YYNGEE. The CDR3 is 15 residues long. V lost 0 bases to trimming and J lost 6 bases; unmatched junction nucleotides: 4. This CDR3 reads CASSVVAGVTNEQFF. DNA for the CDR3: TGTGCCAGCAGCGTAGTAGCGGGAGTAACCAATGAGCAGTTCTTC.

The V and J genes are TRBV6-1 and TRBJ1-2; 7 positions match TRBD1. The trim removed 7 bases at V and 4 bases at J, leaving 9 bases unmatched. This CDR3 spans 14 amino acids. CDR1 and CDR2 from the germline V gene are MNHNS and SASEGT. CDR3 amino acids: CASTRTGSVYGYTF. The CDR3 DNA follows: TGTGCCAGCACCCGGACAGGCTCGGTCTATGGCTACACCTTC.

The chain carries TRBV7-6 and TRBJ2-1, with a possible D match to TRBD1 (6 bases). Germline CDR1 reads SGHVS; CDR2 reads FNYEAQ. The CDR3 is made up of 16 amino acids. Trimming removed 2 bases from V and 4 bases from J, with 15 bases in between. This CDR3 reads CASSLNRERGYNEQFF. The CDR3, as DNA: TGTGCCAGCAGCTTAAACAGGGAGAGGGGATACAATGAGCAGTTCTTC.